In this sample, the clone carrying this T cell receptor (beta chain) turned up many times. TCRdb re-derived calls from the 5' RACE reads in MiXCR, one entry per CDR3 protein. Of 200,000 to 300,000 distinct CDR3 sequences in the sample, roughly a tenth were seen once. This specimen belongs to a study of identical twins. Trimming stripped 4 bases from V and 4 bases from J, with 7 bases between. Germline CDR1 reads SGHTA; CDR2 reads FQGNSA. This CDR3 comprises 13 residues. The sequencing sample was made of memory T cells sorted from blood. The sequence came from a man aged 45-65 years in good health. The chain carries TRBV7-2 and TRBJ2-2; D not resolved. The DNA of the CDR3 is TGTGCCAGCAGCTCCTCTAGCACCGGGGAGCTGTTTTTT. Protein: CASSSSSTGELFF.